Listed here are 7 T cell receptor beta chains from one sample, sequenced in a study of cytomegalovirus exposure and HLA in healthy donors. 13 Jbeta primers and 60 Vbeta primers were used for the PCR. This table comes from immunoSEQ multiplex PCR, and its TCRdb copy is limited to in-frame clones, with some not included. This sample yields tens of thousands of clones, of which around nine tenths are seen a single time; 2.7% belongs to the top ten. The sequenced sample consisted of PBMCs. The receptors derive from a boy under 18 in good health and CMV-seronegative.

The chain has TRBV27 and TRBJ2-7, with a possible D match to TRBD1 (5 bases). This CDR3 is built from 13 residues. Germline CDR1 reads MNHEY; CDR2 reads SMNVEV (reference sequence). Deletions cut 5 bases from V and 3 bases from J, with 11 bases between. The CDR3, as DNA: TGTGCCAGCAGTCCGGCGACAGACTACGAGCAGTACTTC. Protein sequence: CASSPATDYEQYF.

The V and J genes are TRBV19 and TRBJ2-3; the match to TRBD2 covers 13 bases. V trimming: 2 bases; J trimming: 2 bases; junction bases outside the gene matches: 10. Per the germline V gene, CDR1 is LNHDA and CDR2 is SQIVND (reference sequence). This CDR3 region has 19 residues. In DNA form, the CDR3 reads TGTGCCAGTAGTATATTCGCCTCCGGGACTAGCGGGACCACAGATACGCAGTATTTT. Translated: CASSIFASGTSGTTDTQYF.

This chain links TRBV7-9 with TRBJ1-6, with 7 bases matching TRBD1. J was trimmed by 7 bases and V by 6 bases; bases with no gene match: 12. The CDR3 contains 16 residues. Germline V gene lookup returns CDR1 SEHNR and CDR2 FQNEAQ (reference sequence). DNA for the CDR3: TGTGCCAGCAGGCCTCAGGGGGGCGTCCGAAATTCACCCCTCCACTTT. Translating it yields CASRPQGGVRNSPLHF.

The chain recombines TRBV4-1 with TRBJ2-1, with TRBD2 as a possible D gene (7 bases). Trimming removed 1 base from V and 8 bases from J, with 18 bases in between. Germline assignment: CDR1 MGHRA and CDR2 YSYEKL. The CDR3 covers 16 residues. CDR3 DNA: TGCGCCAGCAGCCAAGTCGCGGGGGCTGGGGTAGATGAGCAGTTCTTC. This gives the protein CASSQVAGAGVDEQFF.

This clone was seen a handful of times. This chain joins TRBV10-2 and TRBJ2-1; no reliable D call. The CDR3 sequence is 14 residues long. CDR1 is WSHSY and CDR2 is SAAADI in the germline V gene. V shed 0 bases and J shed 3 bases, with 6 bases lying between them. The CDR3 DNA reads as TGCGCCAGCAGTGAGTCAAGGAGCTACAATGAGCAGTTCTTC. Its translation: CASSESRSYNEQFF.

The genes are TRBV9 and TRBJ1-5; 8 nucleotides align to TRBD1. In germline, CDR1 is SGDLS, CDR2 YYNGEE. The CDR3 length is 18 residues. V shed 5 bases, J shed 2 bases, and the junction held 15 bases outside the gene matches. CDR3 amino acids: CASSPGQGSGWGNQPQHF. DNA for the CDR3: TGTGCCAGCAGTCCTGGACAGGGCTCGGGCTGGGGCAATCAGCCCCAGCATTTT.

The chain is built from TRBV2 and TRBJ2-3; TRBD1 is a possible D gene (5 bases). Germline loops: CDR1 SNHLY, CDR2 FYNNEI. Trimming removed 3 bases at V and 6 bases at J, with 10 bases between. The CDR3 is 13 amino acids. The CDR3 sequence: CASSDSGFDTQYF. The CDR3 region has the DNA TGTGCCAGCAGTGATTCAGGGTTCGATACGCAGTATTTT.